This TCR beta chain is drawn from a study of cytomegalovirus exposure and HLA in healthy donors. Overall study context: Findings of an earlier analysis included about 120 million unique TCR beta sequences from roughly 190 million T cells.

Study observations and caveats: CMV antigen specificity was confirmed in vitro for three CMV-associated chains. Analysis performed later showed TCR beta chains linked to HLA being more clonally expanded than equally common others.

Researchers ran the PCR with 60 Vbeta and 13 Jbeta primers. Produced via immunoSEQ multiplex PCR; TCRdb's table is partial and in-frame only. The sample has just over 150,000 clones; approximately 85% are singletons. For this clone: The antigen remains undetermined.

The source is a woman aged 18-35 years in good health and CMV-seronegative. The specimen sequenced was PBMCs.

The CDR3 DNA sequence: TGTGCCAGCAGCCAAGGGCTAGGCTCCTACAATGAGCAGTTCTTC. Amino acids: CASSQGLGSYNEQFF. The J gene is TRBJ2-1, the V gene TRBV4-2; no reliable D call. CDR3 length equals 15 residues. Germline CDR1 LGHNA, CDR2 YNFKEQ. V lost 1 base to trimming and J lost 0 bases, with 7 bases between them.